One sample yielded the 25 T cell receptor beta chains listed below, sequenced in a study of blood T cells in healthy people across ages. Combining a sample-barcoded 5' primer with a J-beta primer mix, a second PCR ran for roughly 7 to 11 cycles. One entry per CDR3 protein, called by TCRdb with MiXCR from the 5' RACE reads. This table holds about 680,000 distinct CDR3 sequences, around half found once. The sample consisted of blood. The receptors shown here come from a woman aged 55-69 years in good health.

The chain links TRBV20-1 to TRBJ1-2; 10 positions agree with TRBD1. Germline lookup yields CDR1 DFQATT and CDR2 SNEGSKA (reference sequence). The CDR3 covers 15 residues. The trim removed 3 bases at V and 4 bases at J, leaving 8 bases unmatched. As DNA, the CDR3 is TGCAGTGCTAGTCGAGGGGACAGGGGCTTCTATGGCTACACCTTC. As protein: CSASRGDRGFYGYTF.

The J gene is TRBJ2-7, the V gene TRBV7-2, with 10 positions matching TRBD2. The J call is doubtful: the DNA matches TRBJ2-5 better. Germline V gene sequence: CDR1 SGHTA, CDR2 FQGNSA. There are 15 residues in the CDR3. CDR3 in amino acids: CASSASGRASQTQYF. The CDR3 nucleotides are TGTGCCAGCAGCGCGAGCGGGAGGGCCAGTCAGACCCAGTACTTC.

The rearrangement uses TRBV18 and TRBJ1-2; unclear D gene. The CDR3 sequence is 14 residues long. The V gene's germline CDR1 is KGHSH and CDR2 LQKENI. Trimming shortened V by 3 bases and J by 7 bases, and 15 bases separated the two germline ends. The chain's CDR3 is CASSPLGATAGYTF. The CDR3 coding sequence is TGTGCCAGCTCACCGTTAGGAGCGACGGCTGGCTACACCTTC. Full variable domain (remainder filled in from reference TRBV18 and TRBJ1-2): NAGVMQNPRHLVRRRGQEARLRCSPMKGHSHVYWYRQLPEEGLKFMVYLQKENIIDESGMPKERFSAEFPKEGPSILRIQQVVRGDSAAYFCASSPLGATAGYTFGSGTRLTVV.

This clonotype showed up just a few times. This may stem from a read error, because a much larger clone lies one nucleotide away. This sequence joins TRBV7-9 and TRBJ2-7; unclear D gene. V dropped 11 bases and J dropped 7 bases, with 15 bases sitting between them. The CDR3 length is 11 residues. CDR1 and CDR2 from the germline V gene are SEHNR and FQNEAQ (reference sequence). This CDR3 reads CAASPLGEQYF. DNA for the CDR3: TGTGCCGCCTCTCCCCTGGGAGAGCAGTACTTC. Filled out from reference TRBV7-9 and TRBJ2-7, the complete variable domain reads DTGVSQNPRHKITKRGQNVTFRCDPISEHNRLYWYRQTLGQGPEFLTYFQNEAQLEKSRLLSDRFSAERPKGSFSTLEIQRTEQGDSAMYLCAASPLGEQYFGPGTRLTVT.

The chain is built from TRBV10-3 and TRBJ1-2; D not certain. The CDR3 covers 13 residues. CDR1 is ENHRY and CDR2 is SYGVKD in the germline V gene. The V end lost 7 bases, the J end lost 0 bases, and 9 bases lay between the germline ends. The chain's CDR3 is CAINQEPNYGYTF. CDR3 nucleotides: TGTGCCATCAATCAGGAACCTAACTATGGCTACACCTTC.

The chain joins TRBV20-1 to TRBJ2-1, with D perhaps TRBD2 (5 bases). Looked up from germline, CDR1 is DFQATT and CDR2 is SNEGSKA (reference sequence). The CDR3 totals 17 residues. V gave up 1 base and J gave up 0 bases, with 16 bases separating them. The CDR3, as DNA: TGCAGTGCTAGAGTGGACTGGTATAATTTCTCCTACAATGAGCAGTTCTTC. As protein: CSARVDWYNFSYNEQFF.

The rearrangement joins TRBV7-8 to TRBJ2-3, with 7 bases identical to TRBD1. CDR3 length: 18 residues. Germline V gene lookup returns CDR1 SGHVS and CDR2 FQNEAQ. The ends lost 4 bases at V and 1 base at J; junction bases unmatched: 14. The CDR3 loop reads CASSYNPGPGQGTDTQYF. In DNA, the CDR3 is TGTGCCAGCAGCTACAACCCCGGCCCCGGACAGGGCACAGATACGCAGTATTTT.

Remarks on this clonotype: Mismatch with germline at one junction end may stem from a read error. This chain joins TRBV12-3 or TRBV12-4 and TRBJ2-7; D might be TRBD2 (5 bases). The CDR3 is made up of 16 amino acids. The CDR3 DNA is TGTGCCGGCAGTAAAACTGACCAAGGACTCTCCTACGAGCAGTACTTC. This encodes CAGSKTDQGLSYEQYF.

The chain employs TRBV6-6 and TRBJ2-7, with D uncertain. The CDR3 contains 13 residues. V dropped 2 bases and J dropped 2 bases, with 7 bases sitting between them. Germline-derived CDR1 and CDR2 are MNHNY and SVGAGI (reference sequence). CDR3 DNA sequence: TGTGCCAGCAGTTACCTGGCGGCCTACGAGCAGTACTTC. Its protein product is CASSYLAAYEQYF.

The chain uses TRBV24-1 and TRBJ2-3; 13 nucleotides line up with TRBD2. The trim removed 1 base at V and 3 bases at J, leaving 3 bases unmatched. The CDR3 has 17 residues. The germline V gene encodes CDR1 KGHDR and CDR2 SFDVKD. The CDR3 DNA reads TGTGCCACCAGTGATTTAGGGACTAGCGGGATGACAGATACGCAGTATTTT. Translation: CATSDLGTSGMTDTQYF.

This clonotype was seen repeatedly, ten times or more. The V and J genes are TRBV2 and TRBJ1-1, with 12 bases identical to TRBD1. V dropped 6 bases and J dropped 5; count of bases not matched to a gene: 7. The CDR3 totals 15 residues. Germline lookup yields CDR1 SNHLY and CDR2 FYNNEI. CDR3 in DNA: TGTGCCAGCAGCCGGGACAGGGGGCGGGAAACTGAAGCTTTCTTT. Protein: CASSRDRGRETEAFF.

This chain links TRBV5-1 with TRBJ2-7; D remains unclear. This CDR3 is 12 amino acids long. Trimming took 2 bases from V and 12 from J, leaving 15 bases between them. Germline-derived CDR1 and CDR2 are SGHRS and YFSETQ. Here the CDR3 DNA reads TGCGCCAGCAGCTTACCGAGTGAGACCCCGTACTTC. As protein: CASSLPSETPYF.

The gene calls are TRBV4-2 and TRBJ1-2; D is ambiguous. Germline loops: CDR1 LGHNA, CDR2 YNFKEQ. The CDR3 is 15 amino acids. The V and J ends lost 3 bases and 2 bases respectively, with 13 bases between them. CDR3 amino acids: CASSHRLTENYGYTF. The CDR3 region has the DNA TGTGCCAGCAGCCACCGTTTGACGGAGAACTATGGCTACACCTTC.

The chain has TRBV4-3 and TRBJ2-1, with unresolved D. Trimming shortened V by 6 bases and J by 6 bases, and 18 bases separated the two germline ends. The length of the CDR3 is 15 residues. From germline, CDR1 is LGHNA and CDR2 YSLEER. DNA for the CDR3: TGCGCCAGCAGTGAAAAGCCGAGACTTGGCAATGAGCAGTTCTTC. Translation: CASSEKPRLGNEQFF.

The V and J genes are TRBV3-1 and TRBJ1-4; no reliable D call. The germline V gene has CDR1 LGHDT and CDR2 YNNKEL (reference sequence). Trimming removed 0 bases at V and 6 bases at J, with 5 bases between. The CDR3 runs 13 residues. The CDR3 coding sequence is TGTGCCAGCAGCCAAGATCTTGATGAAAAACTGTTTTTT. It is translated as CASSQDLDEKLFF. The full variable domain, completed using reference TRBV3-1 and TRBJ1-4, is DTAVSQTPKYLVTQMGNDKSIKCEQNLGHDTMYWYKQDSKKFLKIMFSYNNKELIINETVPNRFSPKSPDKAHLNLHINSLELGDSAVYFCASSQDLDEKLFFGSGTQLSVL.

The J gene is TRBJ2-7, the V gene TRBV12-3 or TRBV12-4; TRBD2 matches 8 bases. V lost 0 bases, J lost 2 bases, and 6 bases stayed unmatched. This CDR3 comprises 16 residues. The CDR3 here is CASSLALIAGPYEQYF. As DNA, the CDR3 is TGTGCCAGCAGTTTAGCGCTTATAGCGGGACCCTACGAGCAGTACTTC.

The chain recombines TRBV20-1 with TRBJ2-7; D ambiguous. Near its end, the DNA agrees better with TRBJ2-5, so the J call may be wrong. The CDR3 loop spans 14 amino acids. Germline-derived CDR1 and CDR2 are DFQATT and SNEGSKA (reference sequence). The CDR3 nucleotides read TGCAGTGCTAGAGGTGGAGCGTACCAAGAGACCCAGTACTTC. Protein: CSARGGAYQETQYF.

The V gene is TRBV20-1, the J gene TRBJ1-2; TRBD1 might be the D (5 bases). Germline V gene data show CDR1 as DFQATT and CDR2 as SNEGSKA (reference sequence). The CDR3 spans 16 residues. Trimming left V 2 bases short and J 8 bases short, with 24 bases between. CDR3 loop: CSARKIGIGLRDGYTF. CDR3 DNA sequence: TGCAGTGCTAGAAAAATCGGGATCGGGTTGAGGGACGGCTACACCTTC.

V usage is TRBV20-1 and J usage is TRBJ1-1; D is perhaps TRBD1 (5 bases). V was clipped by 1 base and J by 3 bases, with 12 bases between them. Germline CDR1 and CDR2: DFQATT and SNEGSKA (reference sequence). This CDR3 has 14 residues. CDR3 sequence (DNA): TGCAGTGCTAGAGCGGGGGGAGTCGACACTGAAGCTTTCTTT. It translates to CSARAGGVDTEAFF.

This clonotype was found a few times. The chain couples TRBV20-1 to TRBJ2-4, with a tentative D call TRBD2 (5 bases). TRBJ2-5 matches the DNA end more closely, so the J call is doubtful. The CDR3 runs to 12 residues. Germline lookup yields CDR1 DFQATT and CDR2 SNEGSKA (reference sequence). The CDR3 DNA reads TGCAGTGTAGAGGGAGTTAGTGAGACCCAGTACTTC. Amino acid sequence: CSVEGVSETQYF.

This rearrangement joins TRBV6-2 or TRBV6-3 to TRBJ2-7, with D possibly being TRBD2 (5 bases). V lost 6 bases and J 0 bases, leaving 15 bases between the germline ends. The germline gives CDR1 MNHEY, CDR2 SVGEGT. CDR3 size: 15 residues. Written as DNA, the CDR3 is TGTGCCAGCAGGTACGGCCGGGGATACTCCTACGAGCAGTACTTC. Residues: CASRYGRGYSYEQYF.

This clonotype has a handful of counts. This chain's CDR3 is CASSPSVGHSYEQYF. CDR3 in DNA: TGTGCCAGCAGCCCCTCTGTGGGGCACTCCTACGAGCAGTACTTC. The V gene is TRBV7-2, the J gene TRBJ2-7; TRBD1 might be the D (5 bases). Per the germline V gene, CDR1 is SGHTA and CDR2 is FQGNSA. V gave up 5 bases and J gave up 0 bases, with 14 bases separating them. This CDR3 is 15 amino acids long.

The chain combines TRBV7-3 with TRBJ2-5; either TRBD1 or TRBD2 may fit D (6 bases each). Matching the DNA end better, TRBJ2-7 makes the J call doubtful. CDR1 and CDR2 (germline): SGHTA, FQGTGA. The CDR3 sequence is 14 residues long. The CDR3 region is CASSLDGGRYEQYF. In DNA, the CDR3 is TGTGCCAGCAGCTTAGACGGGGGCAGGTACGAGCAGTACTTC.

The chain carries TRBV7-2 and TRBJ2-5; 8 nucleotides align to TRBD1. Germline V gives CDR1 SGHTA, CDR2 FQGNSA. The CDR3 loop spans 13 amino acids. The V segment lost 5 bases and the J segment 4 bases; nucleotides outside the gene matches: 3. CDR3 in DNA: TGTGCCAGCAGCCCGGGGACAGGAGAGACCCAGTACTTC. Translated, it gives CASSPGTGETQYF.

This clonotype came up a few times. The rearrangement joins TRBV11-1 to TRBJ2-7; D gene uncertain. V shed 3 bases and J shed 7 bases, with 16 bases lying between them. Germline V gene lookup returns CDR1 SGHAT and CDR2 FQDESV (reference sequence). The CDR3 totals 14 residues. CDR3 DNA sequence: TGTGCCAGCAGCTTTACGTACAGCCCGCGGGAGCAGTACTTC. Its translation is CASSFTYSPREQYF.